Each of the 32 T cell receptor beta chains below was sequenced from the same sample in a study of T-cell reconstitution after alpha-beta-depleted transplantation in children. Unique molecular identifiers were incorporated during preparation of the TCRbeta library. Using its own MiXCR run on the PCR reads, TCRdb lists one record per CDR3 protein. The data hold 420,000 or so distinct CDR3 sequences, with about a tenth observed a single time. The sequencing used PBMCs from the stem cell graft donor, collected from the stem cell graft. These receptors were obtained from a human donor who donated a stem cell graft to a child with acute myeloid leukemia.

The chain carries TRBV10-3 and TRBJ2-7; D unresolved. Germline loops: CDR1 ENHRY, CDR2 SYGVKD. The ends were cut back, 1 base at V and 9 bases at J, with 16 bases in the middle. The CDR3 extends over 14 amino acids. The CDR3: CAISEFFCQDGQYV. The CDR3 coding sequence is TGTGCCATCAGTGAGTTTTTTTGTCAGGATGGGCAGTACGTC.

This sequence joins TRBV20-1 and TRBJ1-1; no firm D call. The CDR3 runs 11 residues. Germline CDR1 and CDR2: DFQATT and SNEGSKA (reference sequence). V was pared by 6 bases and J by 11 bases, with 16 bases between. CDR3 amino acids: CSARTLAAAFF. In DNA form, the CDR3 reads TGCAGTGCACGGACCCTTGCAGCGGCTTTCTTT.

This clonotype was observed a handful of times. The V and J genes are TRBV7-3 and TRBJ2-3; 7 bases map to TRBD1. Unmatched junction bases numbered 4, after V lost 6 bases and J lost 1 base. This CDR3 region has 14 residues. CDR1 SGHTA and CDR2 FQGTGA come from the germline V gene. CDR3 loop: CASSDRAGTDTQYF. The DNA of the CDR3 is TGTGCCAGCAGTGACAGGGCCGGCACAGATACGCAGTATTTT.

J is TRBJ2-7 and V is TRBV29-1; D is undetermined. CDR1 is SQVTM, CDR2 ANQGSEA, per germline. V was trimmed by 4 bases and J by 3 bases, leaving 10 bases between them. This CDR3 is 12 amino acids long. CDR3 sequence: CSVASAFYEQYF. CDR3 coding DNA: TGCAGCGTTGCTAGTGCGTTCTACGAGCAGTACTTC.

The table lists this clonotype with a few counts. CDR3 DNA sequence: TGTGCCAGCAGCGCCGGGGGGGGACTAGCGGGAGTGTTTGACACCGGGGAGCTGTTTTTT. Its translation: CASSAGGGLAGVFDTGELFF. V and J are TRBV9 and TRBJ2-2, with TRBD2 matching 14 bases. The CDR3 runs 20 residues. Per the germline V gene, CDR1 is SGDLS and CDR2 is YYNGEE. Trimming removed 3 bases from V and 3 bases from J; junction bases left unmatched: 13.

This rearrangement joins TRBV4-1 to TRBJ1-4; TRBD1 is a possible D gene (5 bases). Germline CDR1 is MGHRA and CDR2 is YSYEKL. V lost 8 bases and J 5 bases, leaving 18 bases between the germline ends. The CDR3 is 15 residues long. The CDR3 spells CASGAGEGTNEKLFF. The CDR3 DNA reads as TGCGCCAGCGGGGCGGGTGAGGGAACGAATGAAAAACTGTTTTTT.

This chain uses TRBV3-1 with TRBJ1-1, with no clear D. The CDR3 extends over 13 amino acids. Trimming removed 4 bases at V and 5 bases at J, with 11 bases between. The germline V gene has CDR1 LGHDT and CDR2 YNNKEL (reference sequence). CDR3 sequence: CASSRSPGTEAFF. CDR3 in DNA: TGTGCCAGCAGCCGATCGCCGGGGACTGAAGCTTTCTTT. Full variable domain (remainder filled in from reference TRBV3-1 and TRBJ1-1): DTAVSQTPKYLVTQMGNDKSIKCEQNLGHDTMYWYKQDSKKFLKIMFSYNNKELIINETVPNRFSPKSPDKAHLNLHINSLELGDSAVYFCASSRSPGTEAFFGQGTRLTVV.

This chain joins TRBV20-1 and TRBJ1-5, with 7 nucleotides matching TRBD1. This CDR3 is 15 amino acids long. The V gene end was trimmed by 5 bases and the J gene end by 2 bases; junction bases not matched to a gene: 9. Germline V gives CDR1 DFQATT, CDR2 SNEGSKA (reference sequence). This chain's CDR3 is CSAGYRGRGNQPQHF. The CDR3 DNA reads as TGCAGTGCTGGATACAGGGGAAGGGGCAATCAGCCCCAGCATTTT.

The CDR3 protein is CASSRGIRDSPQETQYF. Here the CDR3 DNA reads TGTGCCAGCTCGCGGGGGATCCGGGACTCACCTCAAGAGACCCAGTACTTC. V gene TRBV12-3 or TRBV12-4 combines with J gene TRBJ2-5, with 7 bases lining up with TRBD2. This CDR3 is 17 amino acids long. V gave up 8 bases and J gave up 2 bases; unmatched junction bases: 17.

This clonotype was recorded many times. The rearrangement joins TRBV9 to TRBJ2-3; tentatively, D is TRBD2 (6 bases). CDR1 SGDLS and CDR2 YYNGEE come from the germline V gene. V dropped 2 bases and J dropped 6 bases, with 13 bases sitting between them. The CDR3 runs 14 residues. The CDR3 protein is CASSVGTGGDTQYF. The CDR3 DNA follows: TGTGCCAGCAGCGTCGGGACCGGAGGGGATACGCAGTATTTT.

This clonotype appeared a few times. V usage is TRBV5-1 and J usage is TRBJ1-3; tentative D call: TRBD1 (5 bases). Trimming removed 0 bases at V and 9 bases at J, with 7 bases between. The length of the CDR3 is 12 residues. The germline V gene has CDR1 SGHRS and CDR2 YFSETQ. The CDR3 loop reads CASSLDGGTIYF. In DNA, the CDR3 is TGCGCCAGCAGCTTGGATGGGGGCACCATATATTTT.

This clonotype turned up a few times. This rearrangement joins TRBV2 to TRBJ2-7; weak D call: TRBD2 (6 bases). The germline CDR1 and CDR2 sequences are SNHLY and FYNNEI. The CDR3 is 14 amino acids. Trimming took 3 bases from V and 3 from J, leaving 12 bases between them. This chain's CDR3 is CASSERGAVYEQYF. In nucleotides, the CDR3 is TGTGCCAGCAGTGAGCGCGGGGCCGTCTACGAGCAGTACTTC.

There are a few counts of this clonotype. The rearrangement uses TRBV9 and TRBJ1-5, with D possibly matching TRBD1 (6 bases). Germline V gives CDR1 SGDLS, CDR2 YYNGEE. This CDR3 comprises 15 residues. Trimming took 4 bases from V and 5 from J, leaving 16 bases between them. CDR3: CASSPTGTYDQPQHF. The CDR3 DNA is TGTGCCAGCAGCCCTACCGGGACATATGATCAGCCCCAGCATTTT.

In its sample, this clonotype was seen a few times. The chain has TRBV10-3 and TRBJ2-2; 7 nucleotides align to TRBD1. Germline CDR1 and CDR2: ENHRY and SYGVKD. V shed 8 bases and J 3 bases; nucleotides not matched to a gene: 3. This CDR3 comprises 13 residues. As DNA, the CDR3 is TGTGCCATCCGGACAGGTGACACCGGGGAGCTGTTTTTT. It specifies CAIRTGDTGELFF.

In this sample, this clonotype turned up a few times. The chain couples TRBV6-1 to TRBJ2-2; 7 nucleotides line up with TRBD1. The V gene end was trimmed by 6 bases and the J gene end by 1 base; junction bases not matched to a gene: 5. CDR3 length equals 15 residues. Germline V CDR1 and CDR2: MNHNS, SASEGT. The chain's CDR3 is CASRRRQGNTGELFF. The CDR3 region has the DNA TGTGCCAGCAGGCGAAGACAGGGGAACACCGGGGAGCTGTTTTTT.

As for this clonotype: With a much larger clone just one base away, this may be a read error. V gene TRBV4-2 combines with J gene TRBJ1-2; D is uncertain. The V and J ends lost 6 bases and 6 bases respectively, with 14 bases between them. Germline lookup yields CDR1 LGHNA and CDR2 YNFKEQ. This CDR3 is built from 13 residues. CDR3 nucleotides: TGTGCCAGCAGACGTGAACCGGGAGATGGCTACACCTTC. It translates to CASRREPGDGYTF.

This clonotype was recorded a few times. J is TRBJ2-7 and V is TRBV20-1, with D perhaps TRBD1 or TRBD2 (5 bases each). The length of the CDR3 is 18 residues. CDR1 is DFQATT and CDR2 is SNEGSKA in the germline V gene (reference sequence). The CDR3 here is CRPSSAGTSERRNYEQYF. Written as DNA, the CDR3 is TGCAGGCCCTCATCGGCAGGGACCTCTGAGCGGAGAAACTACGAGCAGTACTTC.

This clonotype was counted only a few times. The chain employs TRBV5-1 and TRBJ2-5; TRBD1 might be the D (6 bases). The V gene's germline CDR1 is SGHRS and CDR2 YFSETQ. CDR3 length: 18 amino acids. With 2 bases removed from V and 0 bases from J, the gap between germline ends came to 20 bases. CDR3 residues: CASSFGGGGWTYQETQYF. The CDR3, as DNA: TGCGCCAGCAGCTTTGGTGGGGGCGGGTGGACCTACCAAGAGACCCAGTACTTC.

The V and J genes are TRBV10-2 and TRBJ2-4, with 9 positions matching TRBD1. V shed 3 bases and J 1 base; nucleotides not matched to a gene: 7. Germline V CDR1 and CDR2: WSHSY, SAAADI. CDR3 length: 17 amino acids. CDR3 residues: CASSENRGRGAKNIQYF. CDR3 DNA: TGCGCCAGCAGTGAAAACAGGGGGCGCGGGGCCAAAAACATTCAGTACTTC.

The chain links TRBV4-3 to TRBJ2-4, with TRBD1 matching over 9 bases. V was pared by 1 base and J by 8 bases, with 3 bases of the junction left unmatched. CDR3 length equals 14 residues. The germline CDR1 and CDR2 sequences are LGHNA and YSLEER. The CDR3 is CASSQGDREDIQYF. The CDR3 region has the DNA TGCGCCAGCAGCCAAGGGGACAGGGAGGACATTCAGTACTTC.

This sequence joins TRBV7-9 and TRBJ2-3, with no clear D. Looked up from germline, CDR1 is SEHNR and CDR2 is FQNEAQ (reference sequence). The CDR3 covers 15 residues. The V end was cut by 3 bases, the J end by 4 bases, with 14 bases between. CDR3 DNA: TGTGCCAGCAGCTTTTCGACTCTCGGCGCAGATACGCAGTATTTT. The encoded protein is CASSFSTLGADTQYF.

V and J are TRBV5-1 and TRBJ1-3; D ambiguous. The CDR3 contains 13 residues. The V and J ends lost 1 base and 4 bases respectively, with 6 bases between them. Per the germline V gene, CDR1 is SGHRS and CDR2 is YFSETQ. The CDR3 nucleotides read TGCGCCAGCAGCTTGATGTTAGGAAACACCATATATTTT. Translated: CASSLMLGNTIYF. The full variable domain, rest sourced from reference TRBV5-1 and TRBJ1-3, is KAGVTQTPRYLIKTRGQQVTLSCSPISGHRSVSWYQQTPGQGLQFLFEYFSETQRNKGNFPGRFSGRQFSNSRSEMNVSTLELGDSALYLCASSLMLGNTIYFGEGSWLTVV.

This clonotype turned up a few times. V usage is TRBV12-3 or TRBV12-4 and J usage is TRBJ1-1; perhaps TRBD1 as D (5 bases). Trimming cost V 6 bases and J 1 base, with 15 bases left between them. CDR3 size: 15 residues. For the CDR3, the DNA is TGTGCCAGCAGATACCTTCAGGGAAGGAACACTGAAGCTTTCTTT. This codes for CASRYLQGRNTEAFF.

This clonotype showed up many times. The chain uses TRBV12-3 or TRBV12-4 and TRBJ1-2; D unresolved. V was cut by 3 bases and J by 2 bases, with 13 bases left in between. The CDR3 is 15 amino acids. The CDR3 DNA reads as TGTGCCAGCAGTTTTGGGCGACGGACCAACTATGGCTACACCTTC. Translated, it gives CASSFGRRTNYGYTF.

This clonotype was seen at least ten times. V gene TRBV5-6 combines with J gene TRBJ2-1; D might be TRBD1 (6 bases). CDR1 and CDR2 from the germline V gene are SGHDT and YYEEEE. V lost 3 bases, J lost 4 bases, and 14 bases lay in between. The CDR3 covers 15 residues. CDR3 amino acids: CASSWDIPSYNEQFF. The CDR3 coding sequence is TGTGCCAGCAGCTGGGACATCCCCTCTTACAATGAGCAGTTCTTC.

This clonotype appeared a few times. The CDR3, as DNA: TGTGCCAGCAGCTTAGGATTAGCGGGGGCCTTTGCCGAGCAGTACGTC. This encodes CASSLGLAGAFAEQYV. The rearrangement joins TRBV7-2 to TRBJ2-7; 9 bases are a match to TRBD2. This CDR3 has 16 amino acids. Trimming took 1 base from V and 6 from J; bases not matched to a gene: 10. CDR1 is SGHTA and CDR2 is FQGNSA in the germline V gene.

A few counts support this clonotype. This sequence joins TRBV5-1 and TRBJ1-1; D perhaps matches TRBD1 (5 bases). Trimming stripped 5 bases from V and 3 bases from J, with 11 bases between. Per the germline V gene, CDR1 is SGHRS and CDR2 is YFSETQ. The CDR3 contains 13 residues. The DNA for the CDR3 is TGCGCCAGCAGATCAGGGTGGGACACTGAAGCTTTCTTT. This gives the protein CASRSGWDTEAFF.

Ten or more counts support this clonotype. The V gene is TRBV5-1, the J gene TRBJ1-1; 9 bases are a match to TRBD1. After removal of 5 bases from V and 6 bases from J, the junction contained 8 bases not matched to a gene. The CDR3 has 14 residues. Germline-derived CDR1 and CDR2 are SGHRS and YFSETQ. DNA of the CDR3: TGCGCCAGCAGTCCGGGACAGGGTCTCGCTGAAGCTTTCTTT. Residues: CASSPGQGLAEAFF.

This clonotype was picked up a small number of times. This chain joins TRBV29-1 and TRBJ2-1, with TRBD2 matching 7 bases. Per germline, CDR1 SQVTM and CDR2 ANQGSEA. The J segment lost 10 bases and the V segment lost 2 bases, leaving 11 bases of the junction unmatched. CDR3 length: 14 amino acids. As DNA, the CDR3 is TGCAGCGTTGAACTGTGGGAGGGCCGCAACGAGCAGTTCTTC. It specifies CSVELWEGRNEQFF.

Details on this clonotype: A much larger clone lies one base from this, so it may be a read error. J is TRBJ2-5 and V is TRBV7-2; D not certain. This CDR3 contains 13 residues. V was pared by 2 bases and J by 5 bases, with 9 bases between. Germline CDR1 SGHTA, CDR2 FQGNSA. CDR3 amino acids: CASSLMVLETQYF. The CDR3 region has the DNA TGTGCCAGCAGCTTAATGGTCTTGGAGACCCAGTACTTC. The whole variable domain, remainder taken from reference TRBV7-2 and TRBJ2-5, is GAGVSQSPSNKVTEKGKDVELRCDPISGHTALYWYRQSLGQGLEFLIYFQGNSAPDKSGLPSDRFSAERTGGSVSTLTIQRTQQEDSAVYLCASSLMVLETQYFGPGTRLLVL.

The sample holds many counts of this clonotype. J is TRBJ1-1 and V is TRBV18, with 8 positions matching TRBD1. The CDR3 spans 14 residues. With V trimmed by 6 bases and J by 5 bases, 8 bases remained unmatched. CDR1 and CDR2 (germline): KGHSH, LQKENI. CDR3 amino acids: CASSPDRARTEAFF. The CDR3 bases are TGTGCCAGCTCGCCGGACAGGGCGAGGACTGAAGCTTTCTTT.

J is TRBJ2-2 and V is TRBV29-1; D call uncertain. The V end lost 0 bases, the J end lost 10 bases, and 12 bases lay between the germline ends. CDR1 and CDR2 from the germline V gene are SQVTM and ANQGSEA. The CDR3 runs 13 residues. The CDR3 is CSVEDLGSLELFF. The CDR3 DNA follows: TGCAGCGTTGAAGATCTGGGTAGCTTGGAGCTGTTTTTT.